Following are 21 T cell receptor beta chains from one sample sequenced in a study of blood T cell repertoires in COVID-19. The table came from immunoSEQ multiplex PCR; TCRdb's copy has only in-frame clones and leaves some out. Among fewer than 350,000 clones listed, 86% were seen once. The sequenced material came from peripheral blood. The receptors were gathered from a woman aged 30 to 39 who had recovered from COVID-19.

The chain joins TRBV5-8 to TRBJ1-4; 10 nucleotides line up with TRBD1. CDR3 length: 14 amino acids. Germline loops: CDR1 SGHTS, CDR2 YDEGEE. The V segment lost 4 bases and the J segment 5 bases; nucleotides outside the gene matches: 2. CDR3 in amino acids: CASSLDRGNEKLFF. CDR3 nucleotide sequence: TGTGCCAGCAGCCTGGACAGGGGGAATGAAAAACTGTTTTTT.

The CDR3 protein is CASSFGLAGTLEQFF. In DNA form, the CDR3 reads TGCGCCAGCAGCTTCGGACTAGCGGGAACTCTCGAGCAGTTCTTC. The chain carries TRBV5-1 and TRBJ2-1, with TRBD2 identical over 12 bases. Germline V gene lookup returns CDR1 SGHRS and CDR2 YFSETQ. V dropped 2 bases and J dropped 10; count of bases not matched to a gene: 7. This CDR3 region has 15 residues.

The chain recombines TRBV9 with TRBJ2-1, with TRBD2 matching 16 bases. V shed 0 bases and J 8 bases; nucleotides not matched to a gene: 5. The CDR3 is made up of 17 amino acids. Germline CDR1 and CDR2: SGDLS and YYNGEE. The chain's CDR3 is CASSVGGTSGRAHEQFF. As DNA, the CDR3 is TGTGCCAGCAGCGTAGGGGGGACTAGCGGGAGGGCCCATGAGCAGTTCTTC.

The chain employs TRBV12-3 or TRBV12-4 and TRBJ1-1; maybe TRBD1 (6 bases). This CDR3 is 13 amino acids long. V was cut by 2 bases and J by 5 bases, with 9 bases left in between. Here the CDR3 DNA reads TGTGCCAGCAGTTTACCCAGGGGAACTGAAGCTTTCTTT. Protein: CASSLPRGTEAFF.

This rearrangement joins TRBV6-5 to TRBJ1-3; D ambiguous. Germline lookup yields CDR1 MNHEY and CDR2 SVGAGI. The V end was cut by 2 bases, the J end by 1 base, with 6 bases between. The CDR3 is made up of 14 amino acids. CDR3 loop: CASSYDQSGNTIYF. In DNA form, the CDR3 reads TGTGCCAGCAGTTACGATCAGTCTGGAAACACCATATATTTT.

This rearrangement joins TRBV27 to TRBJ2-3, with 13 bases matching TRBD2. With V trimmed by 5 bases and J by 4 bases, 9 bases remained unmatched. Per the germline V gene, CDR1 is MNHEY and CDR2 is SMNVEV (reference sequence). CDR3 size: 17 residues. The chain's CDR3 is CASSLGLAGDKADTQYF. The CDR3 coding sequence is TGTGCCAGCAGTCTCGGACTAGCGGGAGATAAAGCAGATACGCAGTATTTT.

The chain is built from TRBV5-1 and TRBJ2-2; TRBD2 aligns across 8 bases. The J segment lost 0 bases and the V segment lost 3 bases, leaving 1 base of the junction unmatched. Per the germline V gene, CDR1 is SGHRS and CDR2 is YFSETQ. The CDR3 length is 15 residues. CDR3 amino acids: CASSSLAANTGELFF. CDR3 bases: TGCGCCAGCAGCTCACTAGCGGCGAACACCGGGGAGCTGTTTTTT.

The chain recombines TRBV18 with TRBJ2-5; 8 bases map to TRBD1. The V gene's germline CDR1 is KGHSH and CDR2 LQKENI. The CDR3 runs to 18 residues. The junction had 12 bases not matched to a gene; V was cut back by 3 bases and J by 0 bases. CDR3 sequence: CASSPSTGDGPYQETQYF. CDR3 in DNA: TGTGCCAGCTCACCCTCGACAGGGGACGGACCTTACCAAGAGACCCAGTACTTC.

The genes are TRBV6-6 and TRBJ1-2, with 7 positions matching TRBD1. This CDR3 contains 16 residues. The germline V gene encodes CDR1 MNHNY and CDR2 SVGAGI (reference sequence). V shed 5 bases and J 3 bases; nucleotides not matched to a gene: 12. CDR3 sequence (DNA): TGTGCCAGCAGTCCCCCGGGAAGGGGGCTCTACTATGGCTACACCTTC. It yields the protein CASSPPGRGLYYGYTF.

This sequence joins TRBV13 and TRBJ2-7; tentatively, D is TRBD1 (6 bases). V lost 4 bases to trimming and J lost 2 bases, with 9 bases between them. The CDR3 has 13 residues. The V gene's germline CDR1 is PRHDT and CDR2 FYEKMQ (reference sequence). DNA of the CDR3: TGTGCCAGCAGCTCCGGACAGACCTACGAGCAGTACTTC. Translation gives CASSSGQTYEQYF.

V gene TRBV3-1 (or the pseudogene TRBV3-2) combines with J gene TRBJ2-5; 8 bases are a match to TRBD2. CDR1 is LGHDT and CDR2 is YNNKEL in the germline V gene (reference sequence). V was clipped by 0 bases and J by 2 bases; unmatched bases: 5. The CDR3 is made up of 16 amino acids. CDR3 protein: CASSQDWLAGQETQYF. Written as DNA, the CDR3 is TGTGCCAGCAGCCAAGATTGGCTAGCGGGTCAAGAGACCCAGTACTTC.

The rearrangement joins TRBV27 to TRBJ2-7; TRBD1 matches at 8 bases. J was trimmed by 4 bases and V by 1 base; bases with no gene match: 3. Germline lookup yields CDR1 MNHEY and CDR2 SMNVEV (reference sequence). The CDR3 totals 14 residues. The CDR3 sequence: CASSLWTGTYEQYF. The CDR3 DNA sequence: TGTGCCAGCAGTTTATGGACAGGGACATACGAGCAGTACTTC.

This chain joins TRBV11-2 and TRBJ2-7, with a weak D call TRBD2 (7 bases). The CDR3 sequence is 12 residues long. With 5 bases removed from V and 6 bases from J, the gap between germline ends came to 11 bases. Germline V lookup: CDR1 SGHAT, CDR2 FQNNGV. CDR3 residues: CASSKRGGEQYF. The CDR3 bases are TGTGCCAGCAGCAAGAGGGGGGGCGAGCAGTACTTC.

This chain joins TRBV28 and TRBJ2-2, with 8 nucleotides matching TRBD2. Germline CDR1 is MDHEN and CDR2 is SYDVKM. After removal of 5 bases from V and 6 bases from J, the junction contained 11 bases not matched to a gene. The CDR3 consists of 16 residues. The CDR3 loop reads CASSPTSEAPPGELFF. Here the CDR3 DNA reads TGTGCCAGCAGTCCGACTAGCGAGGCCCCGCCCGGGGAGCTGTTTTTT.

This clone was recorded only once. For the CDR3, the DNA is TGTGCCAGCAGTTCCAAGACAGATCTGAGCTCTGGGGCCAACGTCCTGACTTTC. Its translation: CASSSKTDLSSGANVLTF. The rearrangement uses TRBV27 and TRBJ2-6, with D possibly matching TRBD1 (5 bases). V lost 4 bases and J 0 bases, leaving 16 bases between the germline ends. Looked up from germline, CDR1 is MNHEY and CDR2 is SMNVEV (reference sequence). The CDR3 spans 18 residues.

This clone was seen a single time. The chain has TRBV2 and TRBJ2-3; 7 bases line up with TRBD2. Germline loops: CDR1 SNHLY, CDR2 FYNNEI. This CDR3 spans 14 amino acids. J lost 1 base, V lost 6 bases, and 4 bases had no gene match. CDR3 bases: TGTGCCAGCAGGGTAGCGGGTCGCACAGATACGCAGTATTTT. Translated, it gives CASRVAGRTDTQYF.

The V and J genes are TRBV30 and TRBJ1-4; D is ambiguous. The CDR3 contains 11 residues. Germline-derived CDR1 and CDR2 are GTSNPN and SVGIG (reference sequence). The V gene lost 4 bases and the J gene lost 8 bases, with 8 bases spanning the gap. CDR3 coding DNA: TGTGCCTGGACCAACTCGGAAAAACTGTTTTTT. It specifies CAWTNSEKLFF.

The J gene is TRBJ1-2, the V gene TRBV5-1; 7 bases are shared with TRBD1. With V trimmed by 3 bases and J by 6 bases, 8 bases remained unmatched. CDR3 length equals 14 residues. CDR1 and CDR2 (germline): SGHRS, YFSETQ. The CDR3 DNA reads TGCGCCAGCAGCTGGGAGACAGGGATTGATGGCTACACCTTC. This sequence encodes CASSWETGIDGYTF.

This clone showed up just a few times. V usage is TRBV6-5 and J usage is TRBJ1-1, with TRBD1 matching 7 bases. Germline CDR1 and CDR2: MNHEY and SVGAGI. The CDR3 runs 16 residues. V was pared by 1 base and J by 5 bases, with 10 bases of the junction left unmatched. CDR3 loop: CASSYLQQGQGTEAFF. The CDR3, as DNA: TGTGCCAGCAGTTACTTGCAACAGGGGCAGGGGACTGAAGCTTTCTTT.

CDR3 DNA sequence: TGTGCCAGCAGTTTCGGCACAGATACGCAGTATTTT. Protein: CASSFGTDTQYF. The chain has TRBV12-3 or TRBV12-4 and TRBJ2-3, with no clear D. V lost 3 bases to trimming and J lost 1 base, with 2 bases between them. The CDR3 is made up of 12 amino acids.

The chain employs TRBV5-4 and TRBJ1-2; no definite D call. The V gene's germline CDR1 is SGHNT and CDR2 YYREEE (reference sequence). CDR3 length: 15 residues. The V end lost 0 bases, the J end lost 4 bases, and 13 bases lay between the germline ends. The chain's CDR3 is CASSLARTRIYGYTF. The DNA for the CDR3 is TGTGCCAGCAGCTTGGCTCGGACTCGGATCTATGGCTACACCTTC.